The 3 T cell receptor beta chains given below trace back to one sample, sequenced in a study of CD8 T cells in ankylosing spondylitis. Study observations and caveats: Among TCR beta sequences, a motif of under 10 highly homologous variants appeared characteristic of ankylosing spondylitis blood.

These TCRs are of unknown antigen specificity. A single record per CDR3 protein comes from TCRdb applying MiXCR to the 5' RACE reads. The table includes 390,000 or so distinct CDR3 sequences, approximately 20% detected once. Sequencing used blood, either unsorted or a sorted T cell fraction (not recorded which). These receptors were collected from a male donor with ankylosing spondylitis.

V usage is TRBV4-3 and J usage is TRBJ1-6; weak D call: TRBD1 (5 bases). The germline V gene has CDR1 LGHNA and CDR2 YSLEER. The CDR3 totals 18 residues. V was trimmed by 2 bases and J by 1 base, leaving 15 bases between them. CDR3 region: CASSQQAGIASYNSPLHF. In DNA, the CDR3 is TGCGCCAGCAGCCAACAGGCAGGGATCGCGTCCTATAATTCACCCCTCCACTTT.

This clonotype was detected many times. This sequence joins TRBV7-2 and TRBJ2-1; unclear D gene. The V and J ends lost 2 bases and 5 bases respectively, with 13 bases between them. Germline values: CDR1 SGHTA, CDR2 FQGNSA. The CDR3 is 15 residues long. The CDR3 loop reads CASSLSEPVDNEQFF. CDR3 nucleotides: TGTGCCAGCAGCTTATCGGAACCCGTCGACAATGAGCAGTTCTTC.

This clonotype was seen only a few times. The chain couples TRBV18 to TRBJ2-7; D unresolved. The CDR3 contains 14 residues. The ends were cut back, 2 bases at V and 4 bases at J, with 12 bases in the middle. The V gene's germline CDR1 is KGHSH and CDR2 LQKENI. In DNA, the CDR3 is TGTGCCAGCTCACCAATCAAAGATTCTTACGAGCAGTACTTC. Translation: CASSPIKDSYEQYF. Looking up the rest from reference TRBV18 and TRBJ2-7 gives the full variable domain: NAGVMQNPRHLVRRRGQEARLRCSPMKGHSHVYWYRQLPEEGLKFMVYLQKENIIDESGMPKERFSAEFPKEGPSILRIQQVVRGDSAAYFCASSPIKDSYEQYFGPGTRLTVT.